These 14 T cell receptor beta chains share one sample of origin, sequenced in a study of blood T cell repertoires in COVID-19. Sequencing used immunoSEQ multiplex PCR; TCRdb keeps in-frame clones, though not all of them. The table has 150,000 to 200,000 clones, roughly nine tenths seen once. The sample consisted of peripheral blood. These receptors came from a woman of 80 years or more in a cohort sampled during active or convalescent COVID-19.

The V call is TRBV6-4, the J call TRBJ1-6, with D tentatively TRBD1 (6 bases). The CDR3 consists of 15 residues. Germline V gives CDR1 MRHNA, CDR2 SNTAGT. V lost 6 bases, J lost 3 bases, and 12 bases lay in between. The CDR3 sequence: CASSATGDYNSPLHF. DNA for the CDR3: TGTGCCAGCAGCGCGACAGGAGACTATAATTCACCCCTCCACTTT.

The chain carries TRBV6-4 and TRBJ1-2, with D perhaps matching TRBD1 (5 bases). Per germline, CDR1 MRHNA and CDR2 SNTAGT. The V gene lost 3 bases and the J gene lost 3 bases, with 23 bases spanning the gap. The CDR3 has 18 residues. CDR3 nucleotide sequence: TGTGCCAGCAGTGAGGGGGGAGGAAGCAGGAGACCTTACTATGGCTACACCTTC. Protein: CASSEGGGSRRPYYGYTF.

The chain employs TRBV7-9 and TRBJ1-4; 8 positions agree with TRBD1. The V gene end was trimmed by 3 bases and the J gene end by 2 bases; junction bases not matched to a gene: 8. Per the germline V gene, CDR1 is SEHNR and CDR2 is FQNEAQ (reference sequence). The CDR3 has 17 amino acids. DNA of the CDR3: TGTGCCAGCAGCTTCCGGGCAGGGGGCCTGACTAATGAAAAACTGTTTTTT. Amino acid sequence: CASSFRAGGLTNEKLFF. Full variable domain (remainder filled in from reference TRBV7-9 and TRBJ1-4): DTGVSQNPRHKITKRGQNVTFRCDPISEHNRLYWYRQTLGQGPEFLTYFQNEAQLEKSRLLSDRFSAERPKGSFSTLEIQRTEQGDSAMYLCASSFRAGGLTNEKLFFGSGTQLSVL.

V and J are TRBV7-9 and TRBJ2-3; D remains ambiguous. CDR1 is SEHNR, CDR2 FQNEAQ, per germline (reference sequence). The CDR3 loop spans 12 amino acids. V was clipped by 4 bases and J by 2 bases, with 4 bases between them. CDR3 bases: TGTGCCAGCAGCTCCGTCACAGATACGCAGTATTTT. Translating gives CASSSVTDTQYF. The full variable domain, in which reference TRBV7-9 and TRBJ2-3 provide the parts outside the CDR3, is DTGVSQNPRHKITKRGQNVTFRCDPISEHNRLYWYRQTLGQGPEFLTYFQNEAQLEKSRLLSDRFSAERPKGSFSTLEIQRTEQGDSAMYLCASSSVTDTQYFGPGTRLTVL.

This rearrangement joins TRBV28 to TRBJ1-4, with D perhaps matching TRBD1 (6 bases). V gave up 8 bases and J gave up 0 bases, with 19 bases separating them. This CDR3 has 17 amino acids. Germline values: CDR1 MDHEN, CDR2 SYDVKM. The DNA for the CDR3 is TGTGCCAGCGAGAACCCCAGGGGAACTACAACTAATGAAAAACTGTTTTTT. It is translated as CASENPRGTTTNEKLFF.

The J gene is TRBJ2-7, the V gene TRBV3-1 (or the pseudogene TRBV3-2); 11 bases match TRBD1. V lost 4 bases, J lost 7 bases, and 9 bases stayed unmatched. CDR3 length equals 15 residues. The germline V gene has CDR1 LGHDT and CDR2 YNNKEL (reference sequence). The CDR3 DNA reads as TGTGCCAGCAGCCCCTATAGCGGGACAGGGGGAGAGCAGTACTTC. Its translation is CASSPYSGTGGEQYF.

V gene TRBV27 combines with J gene TRBJ1-2; the match to TRBD1 covers 9 bases. The V gene's germline CDR1 is MNHEY and CDR2 SMNVEV (reference sequence). After removal of 6 bases from V and 8 bases from J, the junction contained 16 bases not matched to a gene. The CDR3 is 16 residues long. The CDR3 region is CASSRKGTGLLYGYTF. For the CDR3, the DNA is TGTGCCAGCAGCAGGAAGGGGACAGGGTTATTGTACGGCTACACCTTC.

This chain uses TRBV18 with TRBJ2-1; 8 bases align to TRBD2. Trimming at V came to 3 bases and at J to 9 bases, leaving 7 bases not matched to a gene. This CDR3 contains 14 residues. The germline CDR1 and CDR2 sequences are KGHSH and LQKENI. The CDR3 loop is CASSPQQAGGEQFF. The CDR3 region has the DNA TGTGCCAGCTCACCCCAACAGGCGGGGGGTGAGCAGTTCTTC.

The rearrangement links TRBV11-2 to TRBJ1-1; D is perhaps TRBD1 (5 bases). The germline CDR1 and CDR2 sequences are SGHAT and FQNNGV. This CDR3 has 12 amino acids. Trimming stripped 2 bases from V and 7 bases from J, with 8 bases between. The CDR3 DNA sequence: TGTGCCAGCAGCTTACTGGGGCTTGAAGCTTTCTTT. Its translation is CASSLLGLEAFF.

The genes are TRBV5-1 and TRBJ2-3; D might be TRBD2 (6 bases). The CDR3 extends over 16 amino acids. Germline loops: CDR1 SGHRS, CDR2 YFSETQ. The ends were cut back, 4 bases at V and 1 base at J, with 16 bases in the middle. The CDR3 DNA sequence: TGCGCCAGCAGCCTAGCCCGAATAGCGGGCACAGATACGCAGTATTTT. Residues: CASSLARIAGTDTQYF.

This chain joins TRBV11-3 and TRBJ2-3; TRBD2 matches at 14 bases. From germline, CDR1 is SGHNT and CDR2 YENEEA. The CDR3 runs 17 residues. Losses at the gene ends were 3 bases for V and 5 bases for J; bases not matched to a gene: 7. This CDR3 reads CASSLDRLAGGIDTQYF. CDR3 in DNA: TGTGCCAGCAGCTTGGATAGACTAGCGGGAGGGATAGATACGCAGTATTTT. Complete variable domain (other parts from reference TRBV11-3 and TRBJ2-3): EAGVVQSPRYKIIEKKQPVAFWCNPISGHNTLYWYLQNLGQGPELLIRYENEEAVDDSQLPKDRFSAERLKGVDSTLKIQPAELGDSAVYLCASSLDRLAGGIDTQYFGPGTRLTVL.

The V and J genes are TRBV7-2 and TRBJ1-5, with TRBD1 matching 8 bases. V lost 6 bases to trimming and J lost 4 bases; unmatched junction nucleotides: 5. The CDR3 extends over 14 amino acids. From germline, CDR1 is SGHTA and CDR2 FQGNSA. This CDR3 reads CASRDRVGNQPQHF. The CDR3 region has the DNA TGTGCCAGCAGGGACAGGGTTGGGAATCAGCCCCAGCATTTT. The whole variable domain, filled in from reference TRBV7-2 and TRBJ1-5, reads GAGVSQSPSNKVTEKGKDVELRCDPISGHTALYWYRQSLGQGLEFLIYFQGNSAPDKSGLPSDRFSAERTGGSVSTLTIQRTQQEDSAVYLCASRDRVGNQPQHFGDGTRLSIL.

J is TRBJ1-4 and V is TRBV5-1, with no clear D. The CDR3 consists of 14 residues. Germline V gene data show CDR1 as SGHRS and CDR2 as YFSETQ. V was shortened by 4 bases and J by 0 bases, with 7 bases between the two germline ends. In DNA, the CDR3 is TGCGCCAGCAGCGAGGATGCAACTAATGAAAAACTGTTTTTT. Protein: CASSEDATNEKLFF. The entire variable domain, with the rest obtained from reference TRBV5-1 and TRBJ1-4, is as follows: KAGVTQTPRYLIKTRGQQVTLSCSPISGHRSVSWYQQTPGQGLQFLFEYFSETQRNKGNFPGRFSGRQFSNSRSEMNVSTLELGDSALYLCASSEDATNEKLFFGSGTQLSVL.

V and J are TRBV2 and TRBJ1-1; D call uncertain. Germline V gene data show CDR1 as SNHLY and CDR2 as FYNNEI. The CDR3 sequence is 12 residues long. Trimming pared 6 bases from V and 9 bases from J, leaving 14 bases between. The CDR3 DNA sequence: TGTGCCAGCAGCGCTGCGGTCCAAAAAGCTTTCTTT. Its translation is CASSAAVQKAFF.